This TCR beta chain derives from a study of T-cell reconstitution after alpha-beta-depleted transplantation in children. This clonotype was seen more than once but under ten times. Unique molecular identifiers tagged the TCRbeta library. TCRdb recomputed calls from the PCR reads with MiXCR, one row per CDR3 protein. The sample records approximately 200,000 distinct CDR3 sequences, about 14% being singletons. The sequence was obtained from a human donor who donated a stem cell graft to a child with acute lymphoblastic leukemia. This specimen consisted of PBMCs from the stem cell graft donor, obtained from the stem cell graft.

CDR3 DNA: TGCGCCAGCAGCCAAGATATAGGGAGCTCCTATAATTCACCCCTCCACTTT. Translation gives CASSQDIGSSYNSPLHF. The genes are TRBV4-1 and TRBJ1-6; no reliable D call. Germline CDR1 reads MGHRA; CDR2 reads YSYEKL. Trimming stripped 0 bases from V and 0 bases from J, with 9 bases between. This CDR3 is 17 amino acids long.